This T cell receptor (beta chain) appears in the sequencing data of a study of blood T cells in healthy people across ages. V was pared by 4 bases and J by 3 bases, with 13 bases between. The CDR3 runs to 14 residues. In germline, CDR1 is SGHTA, CDR2 FQGNSA. This clonotype was detected only a few times. Primed by a sample-barcoded 5' primer and a J-beta primer mix, a second PCR proceeded for 7 to 11 cycles. Via MiXCR, TCRdb re-called the 5' RACE reads, giving one row per CDR3 protein. The table includes almost 550,000 distinct CDR3 sequences, nearly 25% detected once. These same data were also listed under a study on T cells of mothers and their children.

The rearrangement joins TRBV7-2 to TRBJ2-7; D is unresolved. Sequences were obtained from blood. This TCR was sampled from a boy aged 5 to 17 in good health. This chain's CDR3 is CASSYTRSGYEQYF. DNA for the CDR3: TGTGCCAGCAGCTACACAAGGTCCGGCTACGAGCAGTACTTC.